The rows below give T cell receptor beta chains drawn from one sample of a study of lymphopenia after photon versus proton radiotherapy. This table comes from immunoSEQ multiplex PCR, and its TCRdb copy is limited to in-frame clones, with some not included. The sample consists of tens of thousands of clones, around 84% of them appearing once. The source material was peripheral blood, sampled from a patient treated with proton-based radiotherapy. All receptors come from a man aged 60-69 years with pancreatic cancer. Both conserved end residues are part of each CDR3. Fields, in order: V gene, J gene, clone size, D gene, CDR3 DNA, CDR3 protein. A D gene is named only where the DNA matches it firmly. Size is omitted from some rows. Given values are once, few, many or a class for expanded clones.

TRBV29-1,TRBJ1-2,.,.,TGCAGCGTTGATGACACTAACTATGGCTACACCTTC,CSVDDTNYGYTF
TRBV28,TRBJ2-2,.,.,TGTGCCAGCAGTTTAGGTTACGGTACGGGGACGAACACCGGGGAGCTGTTTTTT,CASSLGYGTGTNTGELFF
TRBV7-9,TRBJ2-7,.,.,TGTGCCAGCAGCTTTGGAGGGTCCTACGAGCAGTACTTC,CASSFGGSYEQYF
TRBV29-1,TRBJ2-3,once,TRBD2,TGCAGCGTTGATGGAGTGACTAGCGGGAGAGGGCAAAACACAGATACGCAGTATTTT,CSVDGVTSGRGQNTDTQYF
TRBV5-1,TRBJ2-7,.,.,TGCGCCAGCAGCACGGGACGGACCTACGAGCAGTACTTC,CASSTGRTYEQYF
TRBV11-2,TRBJ2-3,.,TRBD1,TGTGCCAGCAGCGAGGACAGGGCAGATACGCAGTATTTT,CASSEDRADTQYF
TRBV4-1,TRBJ2-1,.,.,TGCGCCAGCAGCCAAGGGGGGACTCCGAATATGGATGAGCAGTTCTTC,CASSQGGTPNMDEQFF
TRBV11-2,TRBJ2-7,once,TRBD2,TGTGCCAGCAGCGTTGGGACTAAGGCCACCTACGAGCAGTACTTC,CASSVGTKATYEQYF
TRBV2,TRBJ1-5,few,TRBD1,TGTGCCAGCAGTCCGACAGGGATGCGAGGGAACCAGCCCCAGCATTTT,CASSPTGMRGNQPQHF
TRBV5-1,TRBJ2-1,.,TRBD2,TGCGCCAGCAGCCCCATTGTAGCGCGGGGGGACAATGAGCAGTTCTTC,CASSPIVARGDNEQFF
TRBV7-9,TRBJ1-4,.,.,TGTGCCAGCAGCCGACAGGCCGCAACTAATGAAAAACTGTTTTTT,CASSRQAATNEKLFF
TRBV5-1,TRBJ2-3,once,.,TGCGCCAGCAGCTTGGGGGCAGGGGGGCCATCCGGCACAGATACGCAGTATTTT,CASSLGAGGPSGTDTQYF
TRBV29-1,TRBJ2-7,.,.,TGCAGCGTTGGGGGGGTGGCCGAGCAGTACTTC,CSVGGVAEQYF
TRBV11-2,TRBJ1-2,.,.,TGTGCCAGCAGCTTAGATCCGGTGATCCCCGGGCCGGGCTATGGCTACACCTTC,CASSLDPVIPGPGYGYTF
TRBV27,TRBJ1-1,.,TRBD1,TGTGCCAGCAGTCGGGGACAGGGGCAGGGAACTGAAGCTTTCTTT,CASSRGQGQGTEAFF
TRBV2,TRBJ2-7,.,.,TGTGCCAGCAGGGCTGGACAGCCTGGGGACGAGCAGTACTTC,CASRAGQPGDEQYF
TRBV6-4,TRBJ2-2,.,TRBD2,TGTGCCAGCAGAGGACTAGCGGAGCACACCGGGGAGCTGTTTTTT,CASRGLAEHTGELFF
TRBV5-1,TRBJ2-1,.,TRBD2,TGCGCCAGCAGCTGGGGGACTAGCTACAATGAGCAGTTCTTC,CASSWGTSYNEQFF
TRBV28,TRBJ1-1,.,.,TGTGCCAGCAGTAGGGGGGGGACTGAAGCTTTCTTT,CASSRGGTEAFF
TRBV6-4,TRBJ1-2,few,TRBD1,TGTGCCAGCAGTCCCTTTCTATTTTCCCAGGGGGATGGCTACACCTTC,CASSPFLFSQGDGYTF
TRBV11-3,TRBJ2-7,.,.,TGTGCCAGCAGCGACGGGATCGTCGAGCAGTACTTC,CASSDGIVEQYF
TRBV2,TRBJ2-4,.,.,TGTGCCAGCAGAGGAGTCGGTAGTCGGGCCAAAAACATTCAGTACTTC,CASRGVGSRAKNIQYF
TRBV30,TRBJ1-5,.,.,TGTGCCTGGAGTCCCGGTTTGAGCAATCAGCCCCAGCATTTT,CAWSPGLSNQPQHF
TRBV6-5,TRBJ2-7,.,.,TGTGCCAGCAGATACCATAGCGGAGAGCAGTACTTC,CASRYHSGEQYF
TRBV18,TRBJ2-7,.,.,TGTGCCAGCTCACCACTTCAGGACGGGGAGCAGTACTTC,CASSPLQDGEQYF
TRBV6-5,TRBJ2-2,.,.,TGTGCCAGCAGATTGACAGCTTCGAACACCGGGGAGCTGTTTTTT,CASRLTASNTGELFF
TRBV6-5,TRBJ1-1,.,.,TGTGCCAGCAGTACCACAGTTAACACTGAAGCTTTCTTT,CASSTTVNTEAFF
TRBV19,TRBJ1-5,medium-sized,TRBD1,TGTGCCAGTAGTAAGAGGGGAGGGGACAGGGGGCTTTCTCAGCCCCAGCATTTT,CASSKRGGDRGLSQPQHF
TRBV2,TRBJ1-1,.,TRBD1,TGTGCCAGCGCCCCGGGACAGGCGCCCACTGAAGCTTTCTTT,CASAPGQAPTEAFF
TRBV5-1,TRBJ2-5,once,TRBD2,TGCGCCAGCAGTTCGCTCGGACTAGCGCAAGAGACCCAGTACTTC,CASSSLGLAQETQYF
TRBV18,TRBJ2-3,.,.,TGTGCCAGCTCACCACCGGGGAGAACAGATACGCAGTATTTT,CASSPPGRTDTQYF
TRBV6-4,TRBJ2-3,.,TRBD2,TGTGCCAGCAGTGATGGCGGGAGAAGCACAGATACGCAGTATTTT,CASSDGGRSTDTQYF
TRBV5-1,TRBJ1-6,.,.,TGCGCCAGCAGTGCTGGGGTCGGTAATTCACCCCTCCACTTT,CASSAGVGNSPLHF
TRBV7-2,TRBJ1-1,.,TRBD1,TGTGCCAGCAGCTTACCGAGACAGGGGACTGAAGCTTTCTTT,CASSLPRQGTEAFF
TRBV19,TRBJ2-2,.,.,TGTGCCAGTTTCAAAGGGGACACCGGGGAGCTGTTTTTT,CASFKGDTGELFF
TRBV5-4,TRBJ1-1,.,.,TGTGCCAGCAGCTTGGAACAAATCAGCACTGAAGCTTTCTTT,CASSLEQISTEAFF
TRBV28,TRBJ2-2,.,TRBD2,TGTGCCAGCAGTTTGAATTTCTTTGGGACTAGCACCGGGGAGCTGTTTTTT,CASSLNFFGTSTGELFF
TRBV5-1,TRBJ2-5,.,TRBD2,TGCGCCAGCAGCGGCGCTAGCGGGAGTAAGACGGAGACCCAGTACTTC,CASSGASGSKTETQYF
TRBV6-6,TRBJ2-7,.,.,TGTGCCAGCAGCTGGGACGGAACCAACGAGCAGTACTTC,CASSWDGTNEQYF
TRBV19,TRBJ2-5,few,TRBD2,TGTGCCAGTACTAGAACGGGACTAGCGGGAGTGGGAGAGACCCAGTACTTC,CASTRTGLAGVGETQYF
TRBV6-1,TRBJ2-3,.,TRBD2,TGTGCCAGCAGTTCAGCGGGAGGTGGGACAGATACGCAGTATTTT,CASSSAGGGTDTQYF
TRBV11-2,TRBJ2-7,.,TRBD2,TGTGCCAGCAGCCGGACTAGCGGGATCTACGAGCAGTACTTC,CASSRTSGIYEQYF
TRBV2,TRBJ2-1,.,.,TGTGCCAGCTCTCGTCAGGGGGGGGATAATAAGGAGCAGTTCTTC,CASSRQGGDNKEQFF
TRBV7-9,TRBJ2-1,few,.,TGTGCCAGCAGCTTATGGGGGAACAATGAGCAGTTCTTC,CASSLWGNNEQFF
TRBV6-1,TRBJ1-5,once,.,TGTGCCAGCAGTGAGGGACTCCTGAGCAATCAGCCCCAGCATTTT,CASSEGLLSNQPQHF
TRBV5-1,TRBJ2-7,.,TRBD2,TGCGCCAGCAGCTTGGCCGTTGTAGCGGGAGGTTTCTACGAGCAGTACTTC,CASSLAVVAGGFYEQYF
TRBV25-1,TRBJ2-1,.,TRBD2,TGTGCCAGCAGTGGAACACCGAGGGAGGGCCGAAACAATGAGCAGTTCTTC,CASSGTPREGRNNEQFF
TRBV15,TRBJ1-1,.,TRBD1,TGTGCCACCAGCCTCCGGACAGGGAAGAACACTGAAGCTTTCTTT,CATSLRTGKNTEAFF
TRBV5-4,TRBJ2-1,.,.,TGTGCCAGCAGCTGGGTTCCGGCAAGTGAGCAGTTCTTC,CASSWVPASEQFF
TRBV14,TRBJ2-1,few,TRBD2,TGTGCCAGCAGCCAAGAAGCGGGTGCGGGAGGCCCCTACAATGAGCAGTTCTTC,CASSQEAGAGGPYNEQFF
TRBV27,TRBJ2-2,few,TRBD1,TGTGCCAGCCAAACCGGGACAGGGGTCGGGGAGCTGTTTTTT,CASQTGTGVGELFF
TRBV28,TRBJ2-7,.,.,TGTGCCAGCAGTTTAATACAGGGGAGGGGCGAGCAGTACTTC,CASSLIQGRGEQYF
TRBV28,TRBJ2-5,.,TRBD2,TGTGCCAGCAGCCCGGGACTAGCAGGAGATCTGGCCCAGTACTTC,CASSPGLAGDLAQYF
TRBV10-2,TRBJ2-1,once,TRBD2,TGCGCCACGGGAGTTGCGGGAGAAAGGAATGAGCAGTTCTTC,CATGVAGERNEQFF
TRBV5-4,TRBJ2-7,few,.,TGTGCCAGCAGCTCAGGCGGGACGGTCAACCACGAGCAGTACTTC,CASSSGGTVNHEQYF
TRBV7-2,TRBJ2-5,.,TRBD2,TGTGCCAGCAGCTTAGGTGCGGGAGGGGGCAAGACCCAGTACTTC,CASSLGAGGGKTQYF
TRBV7-7,TRBJ2-5,.,TRBD1,TGTGCTAGCAGCTTAGCCGGGACAGGGGAGACCCAGTACTTC,CASSLAGTGETQYF
TRBV10-3,TRBJ2-1,few,TRBD2,TGTGCCACCGAGGGGGGACTAGCGGGAGGTGAGCAGTTCTTC,CATEGGLAGGEQFF
TRBV29-1,TRBJ1-1,once,.,TGCAGCGTTGTCGCCGGGGGGCTGAACACTGAAGCTTTCTTT,CSVVAGGLNTEAFF